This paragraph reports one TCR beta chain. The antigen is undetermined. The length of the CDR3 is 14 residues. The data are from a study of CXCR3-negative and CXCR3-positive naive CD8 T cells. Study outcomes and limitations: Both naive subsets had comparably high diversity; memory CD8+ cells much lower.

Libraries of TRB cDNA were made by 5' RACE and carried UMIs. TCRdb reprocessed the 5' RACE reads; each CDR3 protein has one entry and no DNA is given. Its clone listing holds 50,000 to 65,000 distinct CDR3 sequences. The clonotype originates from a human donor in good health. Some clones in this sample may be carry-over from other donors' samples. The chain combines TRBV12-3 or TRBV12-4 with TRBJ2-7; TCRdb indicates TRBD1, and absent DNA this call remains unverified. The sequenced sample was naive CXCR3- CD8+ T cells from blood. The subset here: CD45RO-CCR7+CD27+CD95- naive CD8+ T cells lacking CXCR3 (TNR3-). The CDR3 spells CASSSGTNFYEQYF.